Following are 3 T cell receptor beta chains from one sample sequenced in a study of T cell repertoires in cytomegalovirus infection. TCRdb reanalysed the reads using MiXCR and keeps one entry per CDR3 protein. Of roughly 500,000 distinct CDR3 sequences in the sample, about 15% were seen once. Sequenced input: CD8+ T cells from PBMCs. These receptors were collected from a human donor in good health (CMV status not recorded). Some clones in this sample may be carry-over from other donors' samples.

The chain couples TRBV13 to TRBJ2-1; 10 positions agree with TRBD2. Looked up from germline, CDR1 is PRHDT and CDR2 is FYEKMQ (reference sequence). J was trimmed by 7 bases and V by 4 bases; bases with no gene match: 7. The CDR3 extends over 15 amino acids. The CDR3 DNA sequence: TGTGCCAGCAGCTCAACCGGGACTAGCGCAAATGAGCAGTTCTTC. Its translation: CASSSTGTSANEQFF.

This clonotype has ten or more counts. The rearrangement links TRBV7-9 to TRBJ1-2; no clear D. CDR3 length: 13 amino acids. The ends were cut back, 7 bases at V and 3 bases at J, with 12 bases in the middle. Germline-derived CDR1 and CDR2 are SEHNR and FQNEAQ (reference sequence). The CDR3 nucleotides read TGTGCCAGCACCGGGCCACCGCACTATGGCTACACCTTC. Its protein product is CASTGPPHYGYTF.

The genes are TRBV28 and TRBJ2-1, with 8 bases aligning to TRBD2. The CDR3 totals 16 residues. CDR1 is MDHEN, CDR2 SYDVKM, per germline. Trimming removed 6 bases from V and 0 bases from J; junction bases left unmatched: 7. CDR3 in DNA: TGTGCCAGCAGCCCACATAGCGGGAACTCCTACAATGAGCAGTTCTTC. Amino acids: CASSPHSGNSYNEQFF.